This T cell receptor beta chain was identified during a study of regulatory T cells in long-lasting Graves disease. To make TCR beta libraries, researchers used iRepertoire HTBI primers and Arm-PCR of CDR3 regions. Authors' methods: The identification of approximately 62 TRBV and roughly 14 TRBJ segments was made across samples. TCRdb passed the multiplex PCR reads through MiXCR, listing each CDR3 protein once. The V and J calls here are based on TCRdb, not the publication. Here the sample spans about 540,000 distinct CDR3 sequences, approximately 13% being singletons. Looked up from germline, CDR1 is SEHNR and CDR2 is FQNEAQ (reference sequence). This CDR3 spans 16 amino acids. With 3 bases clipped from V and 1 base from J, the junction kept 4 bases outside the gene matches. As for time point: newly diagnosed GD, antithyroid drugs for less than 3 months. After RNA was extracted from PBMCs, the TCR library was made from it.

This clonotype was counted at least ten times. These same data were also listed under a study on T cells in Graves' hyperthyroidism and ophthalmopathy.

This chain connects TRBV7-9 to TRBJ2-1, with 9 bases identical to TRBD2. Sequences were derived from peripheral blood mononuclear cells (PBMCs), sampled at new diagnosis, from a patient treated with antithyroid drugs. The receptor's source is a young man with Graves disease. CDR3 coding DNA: TGTGCCAGCAGCTTCCTTAGCGGGAGATCCTACAATGAGCAGTTCTTC. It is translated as CASSFLSGRSYNEQFF.